The present T cell receptor beta chain was sequenced within a study of blood T cell repertoires in COVID-19. Study in general: Some COVID-19 samples were acute and others convalescent; all came from the United States, Italy and Spain. T cells, B-cell-depleted T cells, or PBMCs provided the cDNA or gDNA that served as material.

The V segment lost 1 base and the J segment 6 bases; nucleotides outside the gene matches: 11. This CDR3 has 17 amino acids. How the authors handled the data: Counts of nucleated cells, estimated from reference gene primer amplification, were obtained. Here immunoSEQ multiplex PCR was the method, and the copy in TCRdb shows in-frame clones only, minus some. V and J calls and clone size are copied from that table; D and trimming were computed from the DNA. Of roughly 140,000 clones listed, roughly nine tenths are singletons. Sequenced material: peripheral blood. This TCR was recovered from a woman aged 65 to 85 with acute or convalescent COVID-19. The rearrangement joins TRBV23-1 to TRBJ2-1; 8 nucleotides agree with TRBD1. TRBV23-1 is designated an ORF whose function remains uncertain. This chain's CDR3 is CASSQCPKGQVSNEQFF. The CDR3 nucleotides are TGCGCCAGCAGTCAATGCCCCAAGGGACAGGTATCCAATGAGCAGTTCTTC.